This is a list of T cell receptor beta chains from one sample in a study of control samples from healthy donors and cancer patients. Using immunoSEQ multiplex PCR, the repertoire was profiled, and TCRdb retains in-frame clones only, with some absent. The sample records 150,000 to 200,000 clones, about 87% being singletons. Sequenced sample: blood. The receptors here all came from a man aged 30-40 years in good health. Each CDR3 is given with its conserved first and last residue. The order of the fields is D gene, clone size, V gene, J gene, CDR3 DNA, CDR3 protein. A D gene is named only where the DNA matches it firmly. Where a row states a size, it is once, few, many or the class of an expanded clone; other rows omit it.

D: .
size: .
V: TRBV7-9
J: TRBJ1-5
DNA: TGTGCCAGCAGCTTAGGCGAGGGGCGAGGGGCCCAGCATTTT
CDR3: CASSLGEGRGAQHF

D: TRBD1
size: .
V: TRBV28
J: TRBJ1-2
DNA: TGTGCCAGCAGCCTGGGACAGGGCTATGGCTACACCTTC
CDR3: CASSLGQGYGYTF

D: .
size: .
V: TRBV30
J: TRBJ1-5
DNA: TGTGCCTGGAAACGGGGACATCCAGACGGGCAGCCCCAGCATTTT
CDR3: CAWKRGHPDGQPQHF

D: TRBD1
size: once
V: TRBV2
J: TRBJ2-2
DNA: TGTGCCAGCAACCCACTTTTCAGGGGGCGACCCCCCCCCGAGCTGTTTTTT
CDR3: CASNPLFRGRPPPELFF

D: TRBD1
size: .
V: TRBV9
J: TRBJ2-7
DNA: TGTGCCAGCAGCGAGCGGGGGACAGGGGGTACCTACGAGCAGTACTTC
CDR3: CASSERGTGGTYEQYF

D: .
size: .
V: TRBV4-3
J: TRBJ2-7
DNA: TGCGCCAGCAGCCAAGAATCATCTCCCACCGGCCACGAGCAGTACTTC
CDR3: CASSQESSPTGHEQYF

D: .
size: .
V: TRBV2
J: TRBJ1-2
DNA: TGTGCCAGCAGCCCTTTTGATCGGAGGAATTATGGCTACACCTTC
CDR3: CASSPFDRRNYGYTF

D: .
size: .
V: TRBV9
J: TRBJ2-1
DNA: TGTGCCAGCAGCTCCTACCCCAATGAGCAGTTCTTC
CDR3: CASSSYPNEQFF

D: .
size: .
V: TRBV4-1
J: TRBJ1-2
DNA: TGCGCCAGCAGCCAAGATTCCACACCGGGTGGTGGCTACACCTTC
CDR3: CASSQDSTPGGGYTF

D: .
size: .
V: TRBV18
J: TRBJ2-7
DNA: TGTGCCAGCTCACCAGGAGAGGAGACCTACGAGCAGTACTTC
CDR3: CASSPGEETYEQYF

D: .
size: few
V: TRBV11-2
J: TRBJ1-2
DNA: TGTGCCAGCAGCTCCCGAGGTCTAGGGTGGGGGGACTATGGCTACACCTTC
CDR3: CASSSRGLGWGDYGYTF

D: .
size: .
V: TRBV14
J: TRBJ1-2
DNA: TGTGCCAGCAGCCAAGTGCGGAACTATGGCTACACCTTC
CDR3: CASSQVRNYGYTF

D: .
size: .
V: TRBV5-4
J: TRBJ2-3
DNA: TGTGCCAGCAGCTTTAAAGACGTACTACCCACAGATACGCAGTATTTT
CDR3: CASSFKDVLPTDTQYF

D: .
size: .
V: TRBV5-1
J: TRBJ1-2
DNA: TGCGCCAGCAGCTCGGGGACCCGCGGCTACACCTTC
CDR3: CASSSGTRGYTF

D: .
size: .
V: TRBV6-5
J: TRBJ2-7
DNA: TGTGCCAGCAGTTACACCCTCAGCTCCTACGAGCAGTACTTC
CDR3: CASSYTLSSYEQYF

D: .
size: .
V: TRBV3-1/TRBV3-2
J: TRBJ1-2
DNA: TGTGCCAGCAGCCAGGGTGGGGGGAGAGCTAACTATGGCTACACCTTC
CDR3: CASSQGGGRANYGYTF

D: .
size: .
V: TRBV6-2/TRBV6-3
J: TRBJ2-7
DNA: TGTGCCAGCAGTTGGGGAGATTCCTACGAGCAGTACTTC
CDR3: CASSWGDSYEQYF

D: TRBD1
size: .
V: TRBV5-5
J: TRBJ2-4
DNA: TGTGCCAGCAGTGAGGGACAGGAAAAAAACATTCAGTACTTC
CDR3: CASSEGQEKNIQYF

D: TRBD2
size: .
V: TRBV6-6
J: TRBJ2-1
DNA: TGTGCCAGCAGTCCGACTAGCGGGGGGAATTACCCCTACAATGAGCAGTTCTTC
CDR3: CASSPTSGGNYPYNEQFF

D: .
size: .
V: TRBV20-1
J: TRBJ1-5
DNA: TGCAGTGCTAGTGGTAATCAGCCCCAGCATTTT
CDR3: CSASGNQPQHF

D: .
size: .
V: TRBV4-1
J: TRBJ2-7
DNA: TGCGCCAGCAGCCAAGAAAGCCCACGGGGGCTGTCTTCCTACGAGCAGTACTTC
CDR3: CASSQESPRGLSSYEQYF

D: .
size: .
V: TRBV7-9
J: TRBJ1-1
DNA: TGTGCCAGCATCATACTCGAAGGAATCGGGGCTGAAGCTTTCTTT
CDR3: CASIILEGIGAEAFF

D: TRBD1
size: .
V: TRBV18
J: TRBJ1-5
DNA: TGTGCCAGCTCGACAGGGAACGGTTGGCCCCAGCATTTT
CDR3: CASSTGNGWPQHF

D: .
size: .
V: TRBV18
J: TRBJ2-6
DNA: TGTGCCAGCTCACCGGGGCGTAGCTCTGGGGCCAACGTCCTGACTTTC
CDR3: CASSPGRSSGANVLTF

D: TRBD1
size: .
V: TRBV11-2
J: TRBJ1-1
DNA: TGTGCCAGCAGCTACGGACAGGGGAACACTGAAGCTTTCTTT
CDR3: CASSYGQGNTEAFF

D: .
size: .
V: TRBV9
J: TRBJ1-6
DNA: TGTGCCAGCAGCGAGGAGGCAAGCTATAATTCACCCCTCCACTTT
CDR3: CASSEEASYNSPLHF

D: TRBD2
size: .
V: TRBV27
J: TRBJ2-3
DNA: TGTGCCAGCAGACCGCTAGCGGGAGCGACAGATACGCAGTATTTT
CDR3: CASRPLAGATDTQYF

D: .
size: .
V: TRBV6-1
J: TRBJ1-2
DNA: TGTGCCAGCAGTGAAGGAACAGCTACTAACTATGGCTACACCTTC
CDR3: CASSEGTATNYGYTF

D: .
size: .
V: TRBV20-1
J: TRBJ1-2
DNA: TGCAGTGCCGGACCTGATGGCTACACCTTC
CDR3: CSAGPDGYTF

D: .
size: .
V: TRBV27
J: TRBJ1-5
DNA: TGTGCCAGCGGCGGGACCGGCAATCAGCCCCAGCATTTT
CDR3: CASGGTGNQPQHF

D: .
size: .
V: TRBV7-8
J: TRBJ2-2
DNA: TGTGCCAGCAGCCCCACGGGAGCGGTGAACACCGGGGAGCTGTTTTTT
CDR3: CASSPTGAVNTGELFF

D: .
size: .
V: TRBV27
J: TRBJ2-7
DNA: TGTGCCAGCAGTTTCCGGGTAAAGGCCTACGAGCAGTACTTC
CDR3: CASSFRVKAYEQYF

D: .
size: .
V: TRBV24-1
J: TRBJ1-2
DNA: TGTGCCACCAGTCGGACAGCTTACACCTTC
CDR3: CATSRTAYTF

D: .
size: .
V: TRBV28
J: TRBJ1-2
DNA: TGTGCCAGCAGTCTAATTAACTATGGCTACACCTTC
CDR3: CASSLINYGYTF

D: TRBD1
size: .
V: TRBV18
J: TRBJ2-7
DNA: TGTGCCAGCTCACCTCGGGGACAGGGGGCTTGGGAGCAGTACTTC
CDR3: CASSPRGQGAWEQYF

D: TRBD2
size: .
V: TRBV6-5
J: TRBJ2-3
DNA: TGTGCCTCGTCCAACCGGGGGGGTGCGGATACGCAGTATTTT
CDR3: CASSNRGGADTQYF

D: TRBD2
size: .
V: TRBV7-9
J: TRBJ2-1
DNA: TGTGCCAGCAGCCCGACTAGCCCTCGCTCCTACAATGAGCAGTTCTTC
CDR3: CASSPTSPRSYNEQFF

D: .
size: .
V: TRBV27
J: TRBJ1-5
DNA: TGTGCCAGCAGTTTGCTCGGGACTCATAGCAATCAGCCCCAGCATTTT
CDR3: CASSLLGTHSNQPQHF

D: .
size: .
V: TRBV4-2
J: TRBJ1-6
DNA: TGTGCCAGCAGCCCGGAGGGGGTCTCGATTTCACCCCTCCACTTT
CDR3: CASSPEGVSISPLHF

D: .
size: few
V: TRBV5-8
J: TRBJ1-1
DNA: TGTGCCAGCAGCTTGCGGGGAGGGAGCACTGAAGCTTTCTTT
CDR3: CASSLRGGSTEAFF

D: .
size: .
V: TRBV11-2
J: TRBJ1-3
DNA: TGTGCCAGCAGCTTAGGGGACGGACTGAGTGATAATTCTGGAAACACCATATATTTT
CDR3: CASSLGDGLSDNSGNTIYF

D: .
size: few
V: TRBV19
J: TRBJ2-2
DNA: TGTGCCAGTAAAGACCAAATGAACACCGGGGAGCTGTTTTTT
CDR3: CASKDQMNTGELFF

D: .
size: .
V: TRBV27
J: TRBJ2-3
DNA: TGTGCCAGCAGTTTATTCGGCCCCCCTTTCACAGATACGCAGTATTTT
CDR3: CASSLFGPPFTDTQYF

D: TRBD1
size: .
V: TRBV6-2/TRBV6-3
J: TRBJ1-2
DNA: TGTGCCAGCAGTTTGGGACAGGCTAACTATGGCTACACCTTC
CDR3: CASSLGQANYGYTF

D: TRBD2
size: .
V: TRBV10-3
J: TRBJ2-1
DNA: TGTGCCATCTCCCCTACACTAGCGGACAATGAGCAGTTCTTC
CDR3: CAISPTLADNEQFF

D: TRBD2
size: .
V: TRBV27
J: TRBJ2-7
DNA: TGTGCCAGCAGTTTGGGGGGGAGTGGAATCTACGAGCAGTACTTC
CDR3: CASSLGGSGIYEQYF